This entry features one TCR beta chain sequence. The antigen remains unidentified. Other DNA sequences within the sample encode an identical CDR3. The sample comes from a study of shared clonotypes between healthy human individuals. General study results and limits: Richness estimates generally favored naive over memory subsets.

Germline lookup yields CDR1 MNHEY and CDR2 SMNVEV (reference sequence). V lost 6 bases and J 2 bases, leaving 4 bases between the germline ends. This CDR3 contains 12 residues. Profiling relied on immunoSEQ multiplex PCR, and the TCRdb table lists in-frame clones only, not all of them. This table holds about 2 million clones, just under 95% found once. Terminally differentiated effector memory CD45RA+ cells were excluded from the naive CD8 cells, which were CD45RO-negative and positively selected for CCR7. This clonotype was sampled from a man aged 18 to 35 in good health. The chain is built from TRBV27 and TRBJ2-2, with D uncertain. Sequenced: naive CD8+ T cells sorted from blood. The CDR3 region has the DNA TGTGCCAGCAGCCTCAACACCGGGGAGCTGTTTTTT. Translated: CASSLNTGELFF.